This paragraph covers one TCR beta chain sequence. In the original analysis: It was from reference gene primer amplification that nucleated cell counts were estimated. The method was immunoSEQ multiplex PCR; TCRdb's version includes in-frame clones alone and lacks a portion of them. V, J and clone size reflect that table, while D and trimming were determined from the DNA. The table lists roughly 110,000 clones, 85% of them singletons. CDR1 and CDR2 (germline): KGHSH, LQKENI. This CDR3 is built from 13 residues. V lost 3 bases, J lost 8 bases, and 13 bases lay in between. The data were obtained in a study of blood T cell repertoires in COVID-19. Study overall: Acute and convalescent COVID-19 specimens originated in the United States, Italy and Spain. The analysed material was cDNA or gDNA that came from T cells, B-cell-depleted T cells, or PBMCs.

The rearrangement links TRBV18 to TRBJ1-2, with D uncertain. The sequence derives from a human donor in a cohort sampled during active COVID-19. The sample comprised peripheral blood. The CDR3 nucleotides are TGTGCCAGCTCACCCCTGGAGTCGGAGGGCTACACCTTC. This encodes CASSPLESEGYTF.